Listed below are T cell receptor beta chains from one sample, sequenced in a study of blood T cell repertoires in COVID-19. The assay was immunoSEQ multiplex PCR, and TCRdb's table has in-frame clones only and misses some. Of fewer than 350,000 clones listed, around 90% were seen once; the top ten hold over 8%. The sequenced material came from peripheral blood. These receptors were collected from a man between 18 and 29 years old with active or convalescent COVID-19. The CDR3 runs from the conserved cysteine through the conserved F or W. A D gene is named only where the DNA matches it firmly. Size is omitted from some rows. Given values are once, few, many or a class for expanded clones.

D	size	V	J	DNA	CDR3
NA	NA	TRBV13	TRBJ1-2	TGTGCCAGCAGCGTAAAGGGGGGGAGGTCCTTCTATGGCTACACCTTC	CASSVKGGRSFYGYTF
TRBD1	NA	TRBV6-5	TRBJ1-1	TGTGCCAGCAGTTGGTCAGGGGGATTGAACACTGAAGCTTTCTTT	CASSWSGGLNTEAFF
TRBD1	NA	TRBV10-3	TRBJ2-5	TGTGCCACGGGTGATGACAGGGGCGGAGAGACCCAGTACTTC	CATGDDRGGETQYF
NA	NA	TRBV2	TRBJ2-1	TGTGCCAGACCGGGTCAAGGGGCAAACAATGAGCAGTTCTTC	CARPGQGANNEQFF
NA	NA	TRBV7-6	TRBJ1-6	TGTGCCAGCAGCTTATCTGGAGGCTCCTATAATTCACCCCTCCACTTT	CASSLSGGSYNSPLHF
NA	NA	TRBV6-2/TRBV6-3	TRBJ1-5	TGTGCCAGCAGTGTACAGGGAAATCAGCCCCAGCATTTT	CASSVQGNQPQHF
TRBD2	once	TRBV6-2/TRBV6-3	TRBJ2-7	TGTGCCAGCAGCAGGACTAGCGGGAGCTACGAGCAGTACTTC	CASSRTSGSYEQYF
NA	NA	TRBV3-1/TRBV3-2	TRBJ1-4	TGTGCCAGCAGCCAAGGGCAGGGCAGTGAAAAACTGTTTTTT	CASSQGQGSEKLFF
NA	NA	TRBV9	TRBJ2-5	TGTGCCAGCAGCGTAGGAGCCAGGGGTATTCAAGAGACCCAGTACTTC	CASSVGARGIQETQYF
TRBD1	NA	TRBV7-9	TRBJ1-1	TGTGCCAGCAGATCCCCGGAAGGGACAGGGGCCCATATGAACACTGAAGCTTTCTTT	CASRSPEGTGAHMNTEAFF
TRBD2	once	TRBV6-4	TRBJ2-7	TGTGCCTGCCGTCGGCTAGCGGGGGCCTACGAGCAGTACTTC	CACRRLAGAYEQYF
TRBD2	NA	TRBV7-2	TRBJ2-4	TGTGCCACCAGTCCGGGAGGGTCCAAAAACATTCAGTACTTC	CATSPGGSKNIQYF
NA	once	TRBV19	TRBJ1-5	TGTGCCAGTAGCCAGGGGATTAGGCAGCCCCAGCATTTT	CASSQGIRQPQHF
TRBD1	NA	TRBV5-1	TRBJ1-2	TGCGCCAGCAGCTTAGCACAGGGGACCGGCTACACCTTC	CASSLAQGTGYTF
TRBD1	NA	TRBV11-2	TRBJ1-2	TGTGCCAGCAGCTTCGGACAGGGTGTGGGCGGCTACACCTTC	CASSFGQGVGGYTF
TRBD1	NA	TRBV5-1	TRBJ2-3	TGCGCCAGCAGTCTCCCCAGACAGGGAGGCACAGATACGCAGTATTTT	CASSLPRQGGTDTQYF
NA	NA	TRBV2	TRBJ2-5	TGTGCCACCTCGGACACAGAAGAGACCCAGTACTTC	CATSDTEETQYF
NA	NA	TRBV7-8	TRBJ1-1	TGTGCCAGCAGCTTATTCCTAGCCACTGAAGCTTTCTTT	CASSLFLATEAFF
TRBD2	NA	TRBV6-2/TRBV6-3	TRBJ2-3	TGTGCCAGCAGTTACCTGCCGGGGGGTTTCACAGATACGCAGTATTTT	CASSYLPGGFTDTQYF
NA	NA	TRBV24-1	TRBJ2-1	TGTGCCACCATGGACAGAGACAATGAGCAGTTCTTC	CATMDRDNEQFF
NA	NA	TRBV20-1	TRBJ2-3	TGCAGTGCTAGAGATGGGGGGAAGTATTTT	CSARDGGKYF
NA	NA	TRBV5-1	TRBJ2-6	TGCGCCAGCAGCTTCGGGACAAACTCTGGGGCCAACGTCCTGACTTTC	CASSFGTNSGANVLTF
TRBD2	NA	TRBV15	TRBJ2-1	TGTGCCACCAGCCCCGGACAATTTAGCGGGGGGGCTAATGAGCAGTTCTTC	CATSPGQFSGGANEQFF
TRBD2	NA	TRBV9	TRBJ2-1	TGTGCCAGCAGCCCACCCTGGGCTAGCGGGGGGTACAATGAGCAGTTCTTC	CASSPPWASGGYNEQFF
NA	NA	TRBV6-1	TRBJ1-5	TGTGCCAGCAGTGAACGGGAAGAGGGCAATCAGCCCCAGCATTTT	CASSEREEGNQPQHF
NA	NA	TRBV6-5	TRBJ2-5	TGTGCCAGCAGCGACAGCCCCCAAGAGACCCAGTACTTC	CASSDSPQETQYF
NA	NA	TRBV9	TRBJ1-3	TGTGCCAGCAGCTCGCACAGGGTCAGCTCTGGAAACACCATATATTTT	CASSSHRVSSGNTIYF
NA	NA	TRBV12-3/TRBV12-4	TRBJ1-1	TGTGCCAGCAGTGAACTAGGCGGCACTGAAGCTTTCTTT	CASSELGGTEAFF
NA	NA	TRBV7-8	TRBJ2-1	TGTGCCAGCAGCTTAAGCCGGGGGGCAGATGAGCAGTTCTTC	CASSLSRGADEQFF
NA	NA	TRBV3-1/TRBV3-2	TRBJ1-6	TGTGCCAGCAGCCAAGAACAGGGAAATTCACCCCTCCACTTT	CASSQEQGNSPLHF
NA	NA	TRBV19	TRBJ1-1	TGTGCCACCATGGAGGGTCGATTGGTCAACACTGAAGCTTTCTTT	CATMEGRLVNTEAFF
TRBD1	NA	TRBV10-2	TRBJ2-1	TGCGCCAGCAGCCGAAACACCTGGACAGGGTTTAATGAGCAGTTCTTC	CASSRNTWTGFNEQFF
TRBD1	NA	TRBV5-6	TRBJ2-3	TGTGCCAGCAGCTTGCTTGGGACAGGAAGCACAGATACGCAGTATTTT	CASSLLGTGSTDTQYF
NA	few	TRBV2	TRBJ1-6	TGTGCCAGCAGTGTTCCCCCCGGGAGAGGTCGTAATTCACCCCTCCACTTT	CASSVPPGRGRNSPLHF
NA	NA	TRBV7-2	TRBJ2-5	TGTGCCAGCAGAGACATCGGGGATTACCAAGAGACCCAGTACTTC	CASRDIGDYQETQYF
NA	many	TRBV4-3	TRBJ2-3	TGCGCCAGCAGCCAGGAGTTGCAGCGGGGCACAGATACGCAGTATTTT	CASSQELQRGTDTQYF
NA	NA	TRBV7-3	TRBJ2-1	TGTGCCAGCAGCTTAACAACAACTAAAGACAATGAGCAGTTCTTC	CASSLTTTKDNEQFF
NA	NA	TRBV12-5	TRBJ2-1	TGTGCTAGTAGTCAGCGGGCGTATACCAATGAGCAGTTCTTC	CASSQRAYTNEQFF
NA	NA	TRBV10-3	TRBJ2-1	TGTGCCATCCGTACCCCTATTGGGCCGGGAAGTGAAAATGAGCAGTTCTTC	CAIRTPIGPGSENEQFF
NA	NA	TRBV6-5	TRBJ1-2	TGTGCCAGCAGATTCAGACAGACCTATGGTGGCTACACCTTC	CASRFRQTYGGYTF
NA	NA	TRBV12-2	TRBJ1-4	TGTGCAAGTCGCCTCAGTCTGGGGACAGGGGCGGGGGAAAAACTGTTTTTT	CASRLSLGTGAGEKLFF
TRBD2	once	TRBV9	TRBJ2-1	TGTGCCAGCAGCTCTAGCGGGGGGGCTTACAATGAGCAGTTCTTC	CASSSSGGAYNEQFF
TRBD1	NA	TRBV27	TRBJ1-6	TGTGCCAGCAGTCCCGGGACAGGGGGACATAATTCACCCCTCCACTTT	CASSPGTGGHNSPLHF
TRBD2	NA	TRBV7-8	TRBJ2-3	TGTGCCAGCAGCTTAAATCTAGCGGGGGACTCCACAGATACGCAGTATTTT	CASSLNLAGDSTDTQYF
NA	NA	TRBV15	TRBJ2-5	TGTGCCACCACTGGGTCGACTGAAGAGGATGAAGAGACCCAGTACTTC	CATTGSTEEDEETQYF
TRBD2	NA	TRBV5-1	TRBJ2-3	TGCGCCAGCAGCCTATTCGGGGCTAGCGGGGATTCTAGCACAGATACGCAGTATTTT	CASSLFGASGDSSTDTQYF
TRBD2	NA	TRBV15	TRBJ2-1	TGTGCCACCAGCAGAGATTGGACTAGCGGGGGGGCCAGGGGCAATGAGCAGTTCTTC	CATSRDWTSGGARGNEQFF
NA	NA	TRBV10-3	TRBJ1-3	TGTGCCGCCACGCCCCGCAGCGACTCTGGAAACACCATATATTTT	CAATPRSDSGNTIYF
TRBD1	NA	TRBV27	TRBJ1-2	TGTGCCAGCAGCTCGACAGGGGGATTCTATGGCTACACCTTC	CASSSTGGFYGYTF
NA	NA	TRBV19	TRBJ2-5	TGTGCCAGTAAGGTGGCAGGGGAAGGGGAGACCCAGTACTTC	CASKVAGEGETQYF
NA	few	TRBV5-1	TRBJ1-5	TGCGCCAGCAGCTTGGCCACGGGTCAGCCCCAGCATTTT	CASSLATGQPQHF
NA	once	TRBV29-1	TRBJ2-1	TGCAGCGTTGAAGACAGGGGTGGCAATGAGCAGTTCTTC	CSVEDRGGNEQFF
TRBD1	NA	TRBV5-1	TRBJ1-4	TGCGCCAGCAGCACGGGGACAGGGAGTAATGAAAAACTGTTTTTT	CASSTGTGSNEKLFF
TRBD2	NA	TRBV2	TRBJ2-1	TGTGCCAGCCACCTAGCGGGGGGGTCTAGTGAGCAGTTCTTC	CASHLAGGSSEQFF
NA	once	TRBV7-9	TRBJ1-1	TGTGCCAGCAGCTTATCAGGGTCCAGACTTGAAGCTTTCTTT	CASSLSGSRLEAFF
TRBD2	NA	TRBV7-2	TRBJ2-7	TGTGCCACACAGACTAGCGGGGGGGCATCCGAGCAGTACTTC	CATQTSGGASEQYF
TRBD2	NA	TRBV7-2	TRBJ2-7	TGTGCCAGCAGAATAACTAGCGGGGCCTACGAGCAGTACTTC	CASRITSGAYEQYF
TRBD2	NA	TRBV29-1	TRBJ2-7	TGCAGCGTTCAGACTAGCGGGACCTACGAGCAGTACTTC	CSVQTSGTYEQYF